Listed here are 31 T cell receptor beta chains from one sample, sequenced in a study of OX40 agonist ivuxolimab in advanced cancers. Method: immunoSEQ multiplex PCR; TCRdb's copy keeps in-frame clones and lacks some. The sample lists roughly 34,000 clones, roughly nine tenths occurring once. The sequences come from CD4+ or CD8+ T cells sorted from blood, collected in a trial of the OX40 agonist ivuxolimab. All receptors come from an adult with an advanced solid tumor such as melanoma, head and neck, liver or kidney cancer.

The CDR3 coding sequence is TGTGCCAGCAGTGAAACTAGGACAGGGTCCGGCTACACCTTC. Its translation is CASSETRTGSGYTF. This rearrangement joins TRBV2 to TRBJ1-2; 8 nucleotides align to TRBD1. The J segment lost 8 bases and the V segment lost 2 bases, leaving 7 bases of the junction unmatched. The germline gives CDR1 SNHLY, CDR2 FYNNEI. CDR3 length: 14 residues.

This chain connects TRBV30 to TRBJ2-5; 7 bases agree with TRBD2. The germline V gene has CDR1 GTSNPN and CDR2 SVGIG (reference sequence). The CDR3 runs to 14 residues. Trimming cost V 4 bases and J 11 bases; bases outside gene matches: 16. Here the CDR3 reads CAWKRGGRLREQYF. In DNA, the CDR3 is TGTGCCTGGAAGCGGGGCGGAAGACTTCGGGAGCAGTACTTC.

The V gene is TRBV30, the J gene TRBJ2-3, with D perhaps TRBD2 (5 bases). V gave up 3 bases and J gave up 1 base, with 17 bases separating them. The CDR3 consists of 16 residues. In germline, CDR1 is GTSNPN, CDR2 SVGIG (reference sequence). CDR3: CAWSLEGSLGTDTQYF. The CDR3 nucleotides read TGTGCCTGGAGCTTAGAAGGGAGTTTGGGCACAGATACGCAGTATTTT.

V and J are TRBV27 and TRBJ1-5, with TRBD1 as a possible D gene (5 bases). The CDR3 extends over 13 amino acids. Germline CDR1 reads MNHEY; CDR2 reads SMNVEV (reference sequence). Trimming pared 5 bases from V and 5 bases from J, leaving 10 bases between. The CDR3 DNA follows: TGTGCCAGCAGTCTACAAGGGGATCAGCCCCAGCATTTT. Translating it yields CASSLQGDQPQHF.

The chain combines TRBV6-1 with TRBJ1-3, with D uncertain. V was cut by 4 bases and J by 0 bases, with 7 bases left in between. CDR1 is MNHNS and CDR2 is SASEGT in the germline V gene. The CDR3 is made up of 14 amino acids. CDR3 protein: CASSASVSGNTIYF. CDR3 nucleotide sequence: TGTGCCAGCAGTGCGTCCGTCTCTGGAAACACCATATATTTT.

V usage is TRBV9 and J usage is TRBJ1-2; D unresolved. The CDR3 runs 15 residues. Between the trimmed V and J ends, which lost 0 bases and 4 bases, there was a span of 13 bases. The germline V gene encodes CDR1 SGDLS and CDR2 YYNGEE. This chain's CDR3 is CASSVDGTPSYGYTF. CDR3 nucleotides: TGTGCCAGCAGCGTAGACGGAACACCGAGCTATGGCTACACCTTC.

This chain connects TRBV7-9 to TRBJ1-1; 7 bases are a match to TRBD1. V gave up 5 bases and J gave up 2 bases; unmatched junction bases: 11. The CDR3 consists of 16 residues. Germline CDR1 SEHNR, CDR2 FQNEAQ (reference sequence). Here the CDR3 reads CASSPIRAGGNTEAFF. In DNA form, the CDR3 reads TGTGCCAGCAGCCCGATTCGGGCAGGGGGAAACACTGAAGCTTTCTTT. The full variable domain, its missing parts supplied by reference TRBV7-9 and TRBJ1-1, is DTGVSQNPRHKITKRGQNVTFRCDPISEHNRLYWYRQTLGQGPEFLTYFQNEAQLEKSRLLSDRFSAERPKGSFSTLEIQRTEQGDSAMYLCASSPIRAGGNTEAFFGQGTRLTVV.

The chain employs TRBV28 and TRBJ1-4; no definite D call. Germline V gives CDR1 MDHEN, CDR2 SYDVKM. The CDR3 loop spans 13 amino acids. Trimming removed 2 bases from V and 8 bases from J, with 9 bases in between. The CDR3 loop is CASSLRRREKLFF. The CDR3 coding sequence is TGTGCCAGCAGTTTAAGACGGAGAGAAAAACTGTTTTTT.

The genes are TRBV10-1 and TRBJ2-4; TRBD1 or TRBD2 may be the D gene (5 bases each). The CDR3 is 13 residues long. The germline V and J ends were trimmed by 8 bases and 2 bases, with 10 bases remaining between them. Germline assignment: CDR1 WNHNN and CDR2 SYGVQD (reference sequence). The CDR3 here is CASPGQTKNIQYF. The CDR3 coding sequence is TGCGCCAGCCCGGGGCAGACCAAAAACATTCAGTACTTC.

This chain links TRBV7-3 with TRBJ1-1, with a weak D call TRBD1 (6 bases). CDR1 SGHTA and CDR2 FQGTGA come from the germline V gene. The CDR3 has 15 amino acids. V dropped 5 bases and J dropped 4 bases, with 17 bases sitting between them. The CDR3, as DNA: TGTGCCAGCAGCCCGACGGGGGGGCCGGGCACTGAAGCTTTCTTT. This translates into CASSPTGGPGTEAFF.

This sequence joins TRBV5-4 and TRBJ1-1; 7 positions agree with TRBD1. This CDR3 region has 14 residues. Germline CDR1 and CDR2: SGHNT and YYREEE (reference sequence). Trimming cost V 4 bases and J 7 bases; bases outside gene matches: 10. The CDR3 loop is CASSRGTAEHEAFF. The DNA for the CDR3 is TGTGCCAGCAGCCGGGGGACAGCCGAACATGAAGCTTTCTTT.

The rearrangement joins TRBV7-9 to TRBJ1-1; tentative D call: TRBD1 (5 bases). The V gene lost 5 bases and the J gene lost 6 bases, with 10 bases spanning the gap. Per germline, CDR1 SEHNR and CDR2 FQNEAQ (reference sequence). This CDR3 is 12 amino acids long. The CDR3 loop is CASSHGRAEAFF. The CDR3 DNA reads TGTGCCAGCAGCCACGGCAGGGCTGAAGCTTTCTTT.

The sample holds a few counts of this clone. The rearrangement joins TRBV10-1 to TRBJ2-7; D gene unclear. The CDR3 consists of 14 residues. Deletions cut 0 bases from V and 6 bases from J, with 12 bases between. Looked up from germline, CDR1 is WNHNN and CDR2 is SYGVQD (reference sequence). The CDR3 sequence: CASSESTLSTEQYF. In nucleotides, the CDR3 is TGCGCCAGCAGTGAGTCGACGTTGAGTACCGAGCAGTACTTC.

V usage is TRBV19 and J usage is TRBJ2-3, with D perhaps TRBD1 (6 bases). CDR3 length equals 14 residues. V dropped 4 bases and J dropped 3 bases, with 11 bases sitting between them. Germline assignment: CDR1 LNHDA and CDR2 SQIVND (reference sequence). The CDR3 DNA reads as TGTGCCAGTAGTAGGCAGGGGTTAACAGATACGCAGTATTTT. It is translated as CASSRQGLTDTQYF.

The chain links TRBV10-2 to TRBJ2-1, with D perhaps matching TRBD2 (5 bases). CDR3 size: 16 residues. Trimming took off 6 bases at V and 6 bases at J, with 21 bases between the two ends. CDR1 and CDR2 from the germline V gene are WSHSY and SAAADI. DNA for the CDR3: TGCGCCAGCAGCCCGAGTCTGGGTCTAGCTCCCAATGAGCAGTTCTTC. Protein product: CASSPSLGLAPNEQFF.

The chain employs TRBV7-6 and TRBJ2-5; D might be TRBD1 (6 bases). Trimming cost V 0 bases and J 7 bases, with 15 bases left between them. The CDR3 is 15 amino acids. Looked up from germline, CDR1 is SGHVS and CDR2 is FNYEAQ. The CDR3 DNA is TGTGCCAGCAGCTTAGCGGACAGCAGTTTAGTGACCCAGTACTTC. Translated, it gives CASSLADSSLVTQYF.

In this sample, this clone turned up a few times. This sequence joins TRBV7-9 and TRBJ2-5; perhaps TRBD1 as D (5 bases). The CDR3 contains 13 residues. The ends were cut back, 4 bases at V and 4 bases at J, with 10 bases in the middle. Germline CDR1 SEHNR, CDR2 FQNEAQ (reference sequence). The CDR3 DNA reads TGTGCCAGCAGCTCTAAGGGGCCAGAGACCCAGTACTTC. Translation: CASSSKGPETQYF.

CDR3 in DNA: TGTGCCAGCAGGGGGGGACAGGGGTGGCACGAGCAGTACTTC. Protein product: CASRGGQGWHEQYF. The chain uses TRBV28 and TRBJ2-7, with 10 bases that match TRBD1. CDR1 is MDHEN and CDR2 is SYDVKM in the germline V gene. The length of the CDR3 is 14 residues. The ends lost 6 bases at V and 5 bases at J; junction bases unmatched: 7.

This rearrangement joins TRBV15 to TRBJ2-5, with D maybe TRBD2 (5 bases). The CDR3 runs to 15 residues. The germline V and J ends were trimmed by 3 bases and 4 bases, with 15 bases remaining between them. Per the germline V gene, CDR1 is LNHNV and CDR2 is YYDKDF (reference sequence). In DNA form, the CDR3 reads TGTGCCACCAGCAGCGGGAACAGTATCGGAGAGACCCAGTACTTC. Protein sequence: CATSSGNSIGETQYF.

The V and J genes are TRBV7-9 and TRBJ2-2; TRBD2 agrees at 8 bases. V was clipped by 8 bases and J by 4 bases; unmatched bases: 3. The CDR3 consists of 13 residues. Germline CDR1 is SEHNR and CDR2 is FQNEAQ (reference sequence). As DNA, the CDR3 is TGTGCCAGCCGGGAGGGAAGCACCGGGGAGCTGTTTTTT. Amino acids: CASREGSTGELFF. Full variable domain (missing parts from reference TRBV7-9 and TRBJ2-2): DTGVSQNPRHKITKRGQNVTFRCDPISEHNRLYWYRQTLGQGPEFLTYFQNEAQLEKSRLLSDRFSAERPKGSFSTLEIQRTEQGDSAMYLCASREGSTGELFFGEGSRLTVL.

This clone was found once. The V gene is TRBV5-8, the J gene TRBJ2-1, with D unresolved. Germline CDR1 SGHTS, CDR2 YDEGEE. The CDR3 extends over 15 amino acids. V was shortened by 0 bases and J by 4 bases, with 11 bases between the two germline ends. CDR3 coding DNA: TGTGCCAGCAGCTTGGGGCCCGGGCTTTACAATGAGCAGTTCTTC. Its protein is CASSLGPGLYNEQFF.

V gene TRBV27 combines with J gene TRBJ2-7, with D possibly being TRBD1 or TRBD2 (5 bases each). The V and J ends lost 6 bases and 1 base respectively, with 16 bases between them. The CDR3 is made up of 15 amino acids. Germline V gene lookup returns CDR1 MNHEY and CDR2 SMNVEV (reference sequence). The CDR3 reads CASSPQGTASYEQYF. Here the CDR3 DNA reads TGTGCCAGCAGCCCACAAGGGACGGCTTCCTACGAGCAGTACTTC.

The rearrangement uses TRBV12-5 and TRBJ2-3; TRBD2 matches at 8 bases. The CDR3 spans 15 residues. Losses at the gene ends were 6 bases for V and 4 bases for J; bases not matched to a gene: 9. Germline lookup yields CDR1 LGHNT and CDR2 FRNRAP. For the CDR3, the DNA is TGTGCTAGTGGACTCTCAGGACTAGCTGCAGATACGCAGTATTTT. Translation gives CASGLSGLAADTQYF.

This clone has just one count. CDR3 DNA sequence: TGTGCCAGTAGACCGGGACAGGGGTCTGGAAACACCATATATTTT. Translation: CASRPGQGSGNTIYF. The J gene is TRBJ1-3, the V gene TRBV19; 10 bases map to TRBD1. CDR3 length: 15 residues. In germline, CDR1 is LNHDA, CDR2 SQIVND (reference sequence). V gave up 6 bases and J gave up 1 base; unmatched junction bases: 3.

This sequence joins TRBV29-1 and TRBJ2-3; TRBD2 matches 14 bases. The J segment lost 2 bases and the V segment lost 3 bases, leaving 4 bases of the junction unmatched. The germline V gene encodes CDR1 SQVTM and CDR2 ANQGSEA. The CDR3 is 16 amino acids. CDR3 sequence (DNA): TGCAGCGTTGACGGGACTAGCGGGGGACTCACAGATACGCAGTATTTT. It is translated as CSVDGTSGGLTDTQYF.

The chain joins TRBV4-2 to TRBJ2-5; 8 nucleotides align to TRBD2. With V trimmed by 3 bases and J by 6 bases, 9 bases remained unmatched. Germline lookup yields CDR1 LGHNA and CDR2 YNFKEQ. The CDR3 totals 15 residues. CDR3 nucleotide sequence: TGTGCCAGCAGCCAGGGTGGACTAGCCGAGAAGACCCAGTACTTC. Protein sequence: CASSQGGLAEKTQYF.

The chain uses TRBV4-2 and TRBJ1-5; weak D call: TRBD1 (5 bases). The CDR3 is made up of 14 amino acids. Germline assignment: CDR1 LGHNA and CDR2 YNFKEQ. The ends were cut back, 0 bases at V and 13 bases at J, with 16 bases in the middle. This CDR3 reads CASSQEMRGGTQHF. CDR3 nucleotides: TGTGCCAGCAGCCAAGAAATGAGGGGCGGCACTCAGCATTTT.

The chain combines TRBV29-1 with TRBJ2-5; no firm D call. Trimming removed 4 bases from V and 0 bases from J, with 12 bases in between. Germline lookup yields CDR1 SQVTM and CDR2 ANQGSEA. CDR3 length: 14 residues. CDR3 DNA: TGCAGCGTTGTGTTTGGAGTAAACCAAGAGACCCAGTACTTC. It translates to CSVVFGVNQETQYF.

The rearrangement links TRBV27 to TRBJ2-7, with D perhaps TRBD1 or TRBD2 (5 bases each). Germline-derived CDR1 and CDR2 are MNHEY and SMNVEV (reference sequence). The V and J ends lost 5 bases and 9 bases respectively, with 26 bases between them. The CDR3 runs 16 residues. The CDR3 spells CASSPRTGTLTIGQYF. The CDR3 DNA follows: TGTGCCAGCAGTCCCCGAACCGGGACCTTAACTATCGGGCAGTACTTC.

CDR3 nucleotide sequence: TGCACCAGCAGCCAAGATCCACTAGCGGGAAACCAAGAGACCCAGTACTTC. Residues: CTSSQDPLAGNQETQYF. The rearrangement joins TRBV1 to TRBJ2-5; the table's D call of TRBD2 was not tested on the DNA. TRBV1 represents a pseudogene. The CDR3 extends over 17 amino acids.

This chain connects TRBV12-1 to TRBJ1-5. TRBV12-1 constitutes a pseudogene. The CDR3 length is 17 residues. The CDR3 region has the DNA TGTGCCAGCAGCTTTGAACGGGGAACCTGGGGAAATCAGCCCCAGCATTTT. Residues: CASSFERGTWGNQPQHF.